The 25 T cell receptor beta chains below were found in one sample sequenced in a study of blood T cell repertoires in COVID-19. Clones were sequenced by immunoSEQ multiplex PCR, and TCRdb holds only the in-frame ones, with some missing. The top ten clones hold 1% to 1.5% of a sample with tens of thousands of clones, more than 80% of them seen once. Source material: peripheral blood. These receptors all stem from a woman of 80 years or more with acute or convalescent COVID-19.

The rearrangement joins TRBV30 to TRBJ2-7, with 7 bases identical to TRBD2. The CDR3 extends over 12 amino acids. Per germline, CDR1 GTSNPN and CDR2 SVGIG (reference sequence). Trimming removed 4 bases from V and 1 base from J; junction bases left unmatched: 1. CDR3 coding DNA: TGTGCCTGGACGGGGGGTTCCTACGAGCAGTACTTC. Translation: CAWTGGSYEQYF.

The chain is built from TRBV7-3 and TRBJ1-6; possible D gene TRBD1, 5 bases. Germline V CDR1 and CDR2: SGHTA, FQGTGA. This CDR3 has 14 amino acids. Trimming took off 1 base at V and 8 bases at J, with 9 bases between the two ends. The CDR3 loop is CASSLSTGDSPLHF. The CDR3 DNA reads TGTGCCAGCAGCTTAAGTACGGGGGATTCACCCCTCCACTTT.

CDR3 sequence: CASTQGGSGTDTQYF. The CDR3 region has the DNA TGTGCCAGCACCCAGGGAGGGAGTGGTACAGATACGCAGTATTTT. The chain is built from TRBV7-9 and TRBJ2-3; 7 bases line up with TRBD2. Germline V gives CDR1 SEHNR, CDR2 FQNEAQ (reference sequence). The length of the CDR3 is 15 residues. The ends lost 7 bases at V and 3 bases at J; junction bases unmatched: 10.

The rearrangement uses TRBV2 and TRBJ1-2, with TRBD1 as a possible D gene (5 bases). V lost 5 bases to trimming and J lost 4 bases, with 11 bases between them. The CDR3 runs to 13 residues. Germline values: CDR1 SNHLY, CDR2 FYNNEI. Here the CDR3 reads CASSLQDSYGYTF. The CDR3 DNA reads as TGTGCCAGCAGTTTACAGGATTCCTATGGCTACACCTTC. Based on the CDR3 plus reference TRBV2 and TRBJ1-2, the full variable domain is EPEVTQTPSHQVTQMGQEVILRCVPISNHLYFYWYRQILGQKVEFLVSFYNNEISEKSEIFDDQFSVERPDGSNFTLKIRSTKLEDSAMYFCASSLQDSYGYTFGSGTRLTVV.

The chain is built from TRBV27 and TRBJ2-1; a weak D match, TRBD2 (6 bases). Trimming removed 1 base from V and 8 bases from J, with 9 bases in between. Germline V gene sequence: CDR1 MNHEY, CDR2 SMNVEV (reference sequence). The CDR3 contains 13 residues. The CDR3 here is CASSLYTGDEQFF. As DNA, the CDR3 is TGTGCCAGCAGTTTATATACGGGGGATGAGCAGTTCTTC.

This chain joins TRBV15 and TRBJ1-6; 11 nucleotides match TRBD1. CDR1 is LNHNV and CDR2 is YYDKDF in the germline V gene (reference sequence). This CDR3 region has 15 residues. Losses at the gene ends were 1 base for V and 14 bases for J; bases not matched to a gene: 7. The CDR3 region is CATSRASGTGGTLHF. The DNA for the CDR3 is TGTGCCACCAGCAGAGCCTCCGGGACAGGGGGAACCCTCCACTTT. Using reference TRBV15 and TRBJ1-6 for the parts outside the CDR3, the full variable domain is DAMVIQNPRYQVTQFGKPVTLSCSQTLNHNVMYWYQQKSSQAPKLLFHYYDKDFNNEADTPDNFQSRRPNTSFCFLDIRSPGLGDTAMYLCATSRASGTGGTLHFGNGTRLTVT.

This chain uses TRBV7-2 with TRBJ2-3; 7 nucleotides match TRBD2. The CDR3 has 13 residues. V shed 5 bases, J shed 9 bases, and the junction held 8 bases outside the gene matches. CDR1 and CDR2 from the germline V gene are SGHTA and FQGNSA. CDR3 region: CASSPPGRETQYF. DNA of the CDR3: TGTGCCAGCAGCCCCCCGGGGCGGGAGACGCAGTATTTT.

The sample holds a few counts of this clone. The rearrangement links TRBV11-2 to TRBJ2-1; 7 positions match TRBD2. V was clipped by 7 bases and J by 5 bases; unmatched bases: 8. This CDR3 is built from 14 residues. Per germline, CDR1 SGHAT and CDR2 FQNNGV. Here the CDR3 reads CASNLRGVNNEQFF. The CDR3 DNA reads TGTGCCAGCAACCTACGGGGGGTTAACAATGAGCAGTTCTTC. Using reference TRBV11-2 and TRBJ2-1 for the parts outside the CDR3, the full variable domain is EAGVAQSPRYKIIEKRQSVAFWCNPISGHATLYWYQQILGQGPKLLIQFQNNGVVDDSQLPKDRFSAERLKGVDSTLKIQPAKLEDSAVYLCASNLRGVNNEQFFGPGTRLTVL.

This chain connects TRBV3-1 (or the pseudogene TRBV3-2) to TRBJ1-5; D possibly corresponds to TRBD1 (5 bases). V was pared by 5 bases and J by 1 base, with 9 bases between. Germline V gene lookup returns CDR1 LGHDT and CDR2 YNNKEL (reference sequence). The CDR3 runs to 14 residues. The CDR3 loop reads CASSSHRSNQPQHF. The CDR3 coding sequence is TGTGCCAGCAGCTCACACAGGAGCAATCAGCCCCAGCATTTT.

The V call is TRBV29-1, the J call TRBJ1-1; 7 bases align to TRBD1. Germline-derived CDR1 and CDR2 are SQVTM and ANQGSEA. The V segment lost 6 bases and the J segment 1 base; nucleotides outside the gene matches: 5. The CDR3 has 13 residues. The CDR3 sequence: CSVVTGSNTEAFF. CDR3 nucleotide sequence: TGCAGCGTCGTGACAGGGTCGAACACTGAAGCTTTCTTT. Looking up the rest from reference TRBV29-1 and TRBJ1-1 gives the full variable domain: SAVISQKPSRDICQRGTSLTIQCQVDSQVTMMFWYRQQPGQSLTLIATANQGSEATYESGFVIDKFPISRPNLTFSTLTVSNMSPEDSSIYLCSVVTGSNTEAFFGQGTRLTVV.

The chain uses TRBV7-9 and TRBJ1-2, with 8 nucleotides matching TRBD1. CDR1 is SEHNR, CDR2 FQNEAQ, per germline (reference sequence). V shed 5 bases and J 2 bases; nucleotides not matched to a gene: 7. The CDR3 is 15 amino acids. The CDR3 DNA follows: TGTGCCAGCAGCGCCGGACAGGGTGGGAACTATGGCTACACCTTC. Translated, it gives CASSAGQGGNYGYTF.

This CDR3 reads CASSYRTGENSGELFF. The CDR3 DNA is TGCGCCAGCAGCTACCGGACAGGGGAAAACTCCGGGGAGCTGTTTTTT. This chain connects TRBV5-1 to TRBJ2-2, with TRBD1 identical over 9 bases. V trimming: 3 bases; J trimming: 6 bases; junction bases outside the gene matches: 9. Germline CDR1 reads SGHRS; CDR2 reads YFSETQ. The CDR3 covers 16 residues.

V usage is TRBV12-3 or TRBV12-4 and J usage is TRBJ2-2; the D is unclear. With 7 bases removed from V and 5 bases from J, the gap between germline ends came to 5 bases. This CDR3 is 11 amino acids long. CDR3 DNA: TGTGCCAGCACCGAGACCGGGGAGCTGTTTTTT. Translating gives CASTETGELFF.

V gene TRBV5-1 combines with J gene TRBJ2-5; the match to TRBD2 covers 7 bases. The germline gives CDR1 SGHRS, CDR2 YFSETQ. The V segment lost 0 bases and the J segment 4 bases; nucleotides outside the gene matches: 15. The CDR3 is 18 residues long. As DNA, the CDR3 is TGCGCCAGCAGCTTGGAGGTCGCAGGGCAGGGAGGGCGAGAGACCCAGTACTTC. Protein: CASSLEVAGQGGRETQYF.

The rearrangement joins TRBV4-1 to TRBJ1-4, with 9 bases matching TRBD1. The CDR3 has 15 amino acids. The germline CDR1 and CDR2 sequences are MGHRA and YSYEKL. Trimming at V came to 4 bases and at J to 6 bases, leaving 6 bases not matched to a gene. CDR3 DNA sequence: TGCGCCAGCAGCCGCACCGGGACAGGGTATGAAAAACTGTTTTTT. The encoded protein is CASSRTGTGYEKLFF.

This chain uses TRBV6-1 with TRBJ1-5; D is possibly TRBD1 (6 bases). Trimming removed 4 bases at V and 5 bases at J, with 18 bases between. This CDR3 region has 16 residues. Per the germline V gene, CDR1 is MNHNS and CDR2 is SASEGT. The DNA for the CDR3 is TGTGCCAGCAGTGTTTCGGGTCAGGGGAGCCATCAGCCCCAGCATTTT. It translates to CASSVSGQGSHQPQHF.

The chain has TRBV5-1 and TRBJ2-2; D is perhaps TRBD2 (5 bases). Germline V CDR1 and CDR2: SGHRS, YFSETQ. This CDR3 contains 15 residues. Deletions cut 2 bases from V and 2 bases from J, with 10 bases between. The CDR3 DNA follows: TGCGCCAGCAGCTTCAGCGGAGTTAACACCGGGGAGCTGTTTTTT. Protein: CASSFSGVNTGELFF.

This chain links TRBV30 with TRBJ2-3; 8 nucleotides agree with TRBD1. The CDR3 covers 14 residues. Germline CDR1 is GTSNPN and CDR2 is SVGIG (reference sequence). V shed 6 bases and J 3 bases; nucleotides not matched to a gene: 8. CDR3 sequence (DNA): TGTGCCTGCGTGACAGGGGACGGTACAGATACGCAGTATTTT. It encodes CACVTGDGTDTQYF.

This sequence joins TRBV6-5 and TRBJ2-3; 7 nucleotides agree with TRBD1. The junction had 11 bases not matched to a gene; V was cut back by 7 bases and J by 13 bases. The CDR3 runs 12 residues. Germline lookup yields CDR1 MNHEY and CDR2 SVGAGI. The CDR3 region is CASNSRGQREYF. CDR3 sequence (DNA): TGTGCCAGCAATTCTAGGGGGCAAAGGGAGTATTTT.

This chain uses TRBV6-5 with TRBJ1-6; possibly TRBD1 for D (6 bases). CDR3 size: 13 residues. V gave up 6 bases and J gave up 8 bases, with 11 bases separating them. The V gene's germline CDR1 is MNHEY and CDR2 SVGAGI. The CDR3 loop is CASRRGGDSPLHF. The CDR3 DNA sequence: TGTGCCAGCAGGAGGGGGGGAGATTCACCCCTCCACTTT.

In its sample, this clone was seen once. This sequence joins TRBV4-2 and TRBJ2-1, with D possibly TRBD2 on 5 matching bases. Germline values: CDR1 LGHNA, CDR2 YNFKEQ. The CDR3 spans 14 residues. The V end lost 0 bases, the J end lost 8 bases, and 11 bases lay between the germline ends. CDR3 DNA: TGTGCCAGCAGCCAAGACCGGAGGTATGATGAGCAGTTCTTC. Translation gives CASSQDRRYDEQFF.

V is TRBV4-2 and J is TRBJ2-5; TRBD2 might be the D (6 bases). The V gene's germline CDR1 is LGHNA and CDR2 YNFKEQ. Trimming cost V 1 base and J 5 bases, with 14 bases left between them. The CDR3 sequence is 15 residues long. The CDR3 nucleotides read TGTGCCAGCAGCCAAGTGGAGGAGGGTGGGGAGACCCAGTACTTC. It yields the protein CASSQVEEGGETQYF.

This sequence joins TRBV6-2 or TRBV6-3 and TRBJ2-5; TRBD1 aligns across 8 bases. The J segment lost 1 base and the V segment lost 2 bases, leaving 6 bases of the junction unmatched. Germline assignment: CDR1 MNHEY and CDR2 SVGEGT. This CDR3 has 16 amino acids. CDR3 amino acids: CASSYRDRRIQETQYF. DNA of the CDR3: TGTGCCAGCAGTTACCGGGACAGGAGAATCCAAGAGACCCAGTACTTC.

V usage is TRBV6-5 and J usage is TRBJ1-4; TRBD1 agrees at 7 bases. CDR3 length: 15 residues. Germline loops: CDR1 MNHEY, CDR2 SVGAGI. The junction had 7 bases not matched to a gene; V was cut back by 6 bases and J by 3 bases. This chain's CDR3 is CASRERGPANEKLFF. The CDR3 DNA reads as TGTGCCAGCAGGGAGAGGGGGCCAGCTAATGAAAAACTGTTTTTT.

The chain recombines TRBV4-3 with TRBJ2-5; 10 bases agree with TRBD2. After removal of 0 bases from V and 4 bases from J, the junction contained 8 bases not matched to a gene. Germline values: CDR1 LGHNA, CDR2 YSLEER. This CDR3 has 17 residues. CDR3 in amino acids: CASSQDLQRGGRETQYF. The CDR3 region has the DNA TGCGCCAGCAGCCAAGATTTGCAGCGGGGGGGCCGAGAGACCCAGTACTTC.